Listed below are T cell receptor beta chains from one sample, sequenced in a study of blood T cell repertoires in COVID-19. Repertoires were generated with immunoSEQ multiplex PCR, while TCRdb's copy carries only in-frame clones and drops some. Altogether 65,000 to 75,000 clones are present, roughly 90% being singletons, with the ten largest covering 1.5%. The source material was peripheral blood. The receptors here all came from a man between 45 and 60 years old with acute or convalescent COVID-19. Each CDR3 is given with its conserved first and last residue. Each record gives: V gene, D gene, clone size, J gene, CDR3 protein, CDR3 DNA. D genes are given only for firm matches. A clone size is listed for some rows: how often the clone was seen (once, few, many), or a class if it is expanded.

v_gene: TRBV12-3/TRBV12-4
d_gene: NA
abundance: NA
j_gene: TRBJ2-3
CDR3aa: CASSQGDTQYF
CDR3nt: TGTGCCAGCAGTCAGGGAGATACGCAGTATTTT

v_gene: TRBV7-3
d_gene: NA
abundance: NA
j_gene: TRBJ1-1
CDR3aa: CASSFARDTEAFF
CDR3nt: TGTGCCAGCAGCTTCGCCAGGGACACTGAAGCTTTCTTT

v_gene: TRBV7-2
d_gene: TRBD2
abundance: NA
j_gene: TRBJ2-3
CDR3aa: CASSLELAATDTQYF
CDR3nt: TGTGCCAGCAGCTTAGAACTAGCGGCCACAGATACGCAGTATTTT

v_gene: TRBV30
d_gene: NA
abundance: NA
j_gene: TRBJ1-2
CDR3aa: CASTGYYGYTF
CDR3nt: TGTGCCAGCACAGGGTACTATGGCTACACCTTC

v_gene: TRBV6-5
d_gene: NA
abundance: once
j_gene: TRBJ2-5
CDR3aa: CASRRSPGAGETQYF
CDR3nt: TGTGCCAGCAGACGATCTCCAGGGGCAGGAGAGACCCAGTACTTC

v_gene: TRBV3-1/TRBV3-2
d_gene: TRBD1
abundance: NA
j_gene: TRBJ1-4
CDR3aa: CASSQAGTDENEKLFF
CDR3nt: TGTGCCAGCAGCCAAGCCGGGACAGACGAGAATGAAAAACTGTTTTTT

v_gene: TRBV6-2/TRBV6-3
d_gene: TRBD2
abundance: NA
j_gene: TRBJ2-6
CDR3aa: CASSYRIAGVSPGANVLTF
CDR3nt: TGTGCCAGCAGTTACCGAATAGCGGGAGTGAGTCCTGGGGCCAACGTCCTGACTTTC

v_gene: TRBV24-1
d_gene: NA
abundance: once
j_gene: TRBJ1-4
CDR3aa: CATSDNQEGYEKLFF
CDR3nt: TGTGCCACCAGTGACAACCAGGAGGGTTATGAAAAACTGTTTTTT

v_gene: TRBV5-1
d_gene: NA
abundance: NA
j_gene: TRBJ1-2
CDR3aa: CASSLDFQGKGYTF
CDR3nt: TGCGCCAGCAGCTTAGATTTTCAGGGCAAGGGCTACACCTTC

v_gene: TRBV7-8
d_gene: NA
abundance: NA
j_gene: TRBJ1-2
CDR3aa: CASSLVPQGNYGYTF
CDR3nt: TGTGCCAGCAGCTTAGTCCCTCAGGGGAACTATGGCTACACCTTC

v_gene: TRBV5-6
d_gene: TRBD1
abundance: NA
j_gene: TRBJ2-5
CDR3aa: CASSWQTGGRETQYF
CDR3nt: TGTGCCAGCAGCTGGCAGACAGGGGGCCGAGAGACCCAGTACTTC

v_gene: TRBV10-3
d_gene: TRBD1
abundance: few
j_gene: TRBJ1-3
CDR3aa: CAISQATGSAVTSGNTIYF
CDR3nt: TGTGCCATCAGTCAAGCGACAGGGTCGGCCGTTACCTCTGGAAACACCATATATTTT

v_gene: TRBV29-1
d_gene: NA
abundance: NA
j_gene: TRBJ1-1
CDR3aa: CSVRGDTEAFF
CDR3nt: TGCAGCGTGCGAGGTGACACTGAAGCTTTCTTT

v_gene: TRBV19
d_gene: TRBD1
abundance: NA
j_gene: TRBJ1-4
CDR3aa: CASSITTGRGEKLFF
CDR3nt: TGTGCCAGTAGTATCACGACAGGGCGGGGTGAAAAACTGTTTTTT

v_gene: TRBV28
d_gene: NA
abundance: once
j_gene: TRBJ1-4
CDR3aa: CASSLPGNNEKLFF
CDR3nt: TGTGCCAGCAGTTTACCGGGAAATAATGAAAAACTGTTTTTT

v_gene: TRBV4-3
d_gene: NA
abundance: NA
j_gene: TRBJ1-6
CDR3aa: CASSPEGGGWDSPLHF
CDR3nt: TGCGCCAGCAGCCCCGAGGGGGGGGGTTGGGATTCACCCCTCCACTTT

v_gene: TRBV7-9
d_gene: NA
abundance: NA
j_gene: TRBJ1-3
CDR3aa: CASSPGMLGGNTIYF
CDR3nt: TGTGCCAGCAGCCCAGGGATGCTCGGGGGAAACACCATATATTTT

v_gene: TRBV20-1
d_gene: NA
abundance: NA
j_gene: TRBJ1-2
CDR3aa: CSAVVAGGYTF
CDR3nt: TGCAGTGCCGTGGTAGCAGGGGGCTACACCTTC

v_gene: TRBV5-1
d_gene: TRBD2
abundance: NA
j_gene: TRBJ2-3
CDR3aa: CASSMEGSSGHTDTQYF
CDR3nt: TGCGCCAGCAGCATGGAGGGTTCTAGCGGACACACAGATACGCAGTATTTT

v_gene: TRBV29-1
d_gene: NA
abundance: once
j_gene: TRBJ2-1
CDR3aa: CSVDSLDFYNEQFF
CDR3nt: TGCAGCGTTGATTCCTTAGATTTTTACAATGAGCAGTTCTTC

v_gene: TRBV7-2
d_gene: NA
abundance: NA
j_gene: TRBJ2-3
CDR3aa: CASSSLFTDTQYF
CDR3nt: TGTGCCAGCAGCTCCCTCTTTACAGATACGCAGTATTTT

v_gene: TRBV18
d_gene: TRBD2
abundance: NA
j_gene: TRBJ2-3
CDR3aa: CASSPPRASGDTDTQYF
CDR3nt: TGTGCCAGCTCACCACCGAGGGCAAGCGGGGACACAGATACGCAGTATTTT

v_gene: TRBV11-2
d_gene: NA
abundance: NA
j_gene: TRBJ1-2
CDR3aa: CASSLYRANYGYTF
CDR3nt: TGTGCCAGCAGCTTATACAGGGCTAACTATGGCTACACCTTC

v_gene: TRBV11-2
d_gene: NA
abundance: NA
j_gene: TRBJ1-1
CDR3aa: CASSFPEAAYPSF
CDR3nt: TGTGCCAGCAGCTTCCCGGAGGCAGCGTATCCCTCTTTT

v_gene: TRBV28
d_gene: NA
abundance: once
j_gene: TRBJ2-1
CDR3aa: CASSPGGTVSSYNEQFF
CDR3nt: TGTGCCAGCAGTCCTGGGGGGACGGTTAGCTCCTACAATGAGCAGTTCTTC

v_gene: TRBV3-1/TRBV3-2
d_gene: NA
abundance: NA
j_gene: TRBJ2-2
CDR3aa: CASSRTAANTGELFF
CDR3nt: TGTGCCAGCAGCCGAACCGCAGCGAACACCGGGGAGCTGTTTTTT

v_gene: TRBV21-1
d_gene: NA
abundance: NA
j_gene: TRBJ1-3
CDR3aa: CASSKVASGNTIYF
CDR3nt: NA

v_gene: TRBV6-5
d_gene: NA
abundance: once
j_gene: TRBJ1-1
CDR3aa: CASITLRQAAEAFF
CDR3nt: TGTGCCAGCATTACTCTTCGACAGGCAGCTGAAGCTTTCTTT

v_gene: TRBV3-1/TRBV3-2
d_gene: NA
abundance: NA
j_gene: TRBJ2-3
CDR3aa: CASSRSGVGGPGDTQYF
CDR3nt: TGTGCCAGCAGCCGAAGTGGGGTCGGGGGGCCAGGAGATACGCAGTATTTT

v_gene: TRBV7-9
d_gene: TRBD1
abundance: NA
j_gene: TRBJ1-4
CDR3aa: CASSLLGLQGATNEKLFF
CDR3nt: TGTGCCAGCAGCTTATTGGGCCTACAGGGGGCGACTAATGAAAAACTGTTTTTT

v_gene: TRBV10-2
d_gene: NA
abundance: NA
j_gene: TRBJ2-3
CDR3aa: CASSEVATNTDTQYF
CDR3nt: TGCGCCAGCAGTGAGGTAGCTACCAACACAGATACGCAGTATTTT

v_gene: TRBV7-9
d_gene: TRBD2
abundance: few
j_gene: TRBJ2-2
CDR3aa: CASSYRWLAGQIRTGELFF
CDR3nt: TGTGCCAGCAGCTATCGGTGGTTAGCGGGCCAAATTCGGACCGGGGAGCTGTTTTTT